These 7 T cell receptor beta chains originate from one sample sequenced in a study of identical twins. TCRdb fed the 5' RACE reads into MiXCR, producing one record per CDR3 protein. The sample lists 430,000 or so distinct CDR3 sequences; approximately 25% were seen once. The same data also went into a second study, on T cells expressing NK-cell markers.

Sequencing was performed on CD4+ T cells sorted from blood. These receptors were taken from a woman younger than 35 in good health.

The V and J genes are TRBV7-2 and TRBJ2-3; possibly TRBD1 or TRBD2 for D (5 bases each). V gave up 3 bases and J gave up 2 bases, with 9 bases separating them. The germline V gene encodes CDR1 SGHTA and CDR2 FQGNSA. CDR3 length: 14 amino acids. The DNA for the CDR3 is TGTGCCAGCAGCTTTACGGGGCCCACAGATACGCAGTATTTT. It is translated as CASSFTGPTDTQYF.

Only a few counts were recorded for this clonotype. The CDR3 protein is CASSLARSGTAGANVLTF. The CDR3 nucleotides read TGTGCCAGCAGCTTGGCGCGGTCCGGGACAGCTGGGGCCAACGTCCTGACTTTC. The chain recombines TRBV11-1 with TRBJ2-6, with 7 bases fitting TRBD1. In germline, CDR1 is SGHAT, CDR2 FQDESV (reference sequence). The J segment lost 2 bases and the V segment lost 3 bases, leaving 10 bases of the junction unmatched. CDR3 size: 18 residues.

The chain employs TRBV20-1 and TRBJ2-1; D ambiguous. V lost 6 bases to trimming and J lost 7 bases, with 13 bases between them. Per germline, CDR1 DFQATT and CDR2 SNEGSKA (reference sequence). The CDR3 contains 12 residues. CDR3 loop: CSALHSRNEQFF. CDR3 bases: TGCAGTGCCCTCCATTCCCGGAATGAGCAGTTCTTC.

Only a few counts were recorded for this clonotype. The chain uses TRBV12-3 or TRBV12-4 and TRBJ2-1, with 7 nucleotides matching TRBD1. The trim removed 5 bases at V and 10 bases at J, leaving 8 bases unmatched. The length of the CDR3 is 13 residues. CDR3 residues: CASSTRTGHEQFF. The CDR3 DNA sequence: TGTGCCAGCAGTACGCGGACAGGACACGAGCAGTTCTTC.

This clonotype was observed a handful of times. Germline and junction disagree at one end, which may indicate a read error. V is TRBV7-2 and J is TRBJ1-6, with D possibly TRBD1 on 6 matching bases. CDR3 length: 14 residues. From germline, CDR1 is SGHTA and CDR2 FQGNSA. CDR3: CASTDRSFNSPLHF. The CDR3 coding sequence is TGTGCCAGCACGGACAGATCCTTTAATTCACCCCTCCACTTT.

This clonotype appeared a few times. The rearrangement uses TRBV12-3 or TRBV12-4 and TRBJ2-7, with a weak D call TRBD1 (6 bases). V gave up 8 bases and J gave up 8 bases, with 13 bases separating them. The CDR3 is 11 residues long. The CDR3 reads CASGPTGKQYF. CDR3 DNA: TGTGCCAGCGGGCCTACAGGGAAGCAGTACTTC.

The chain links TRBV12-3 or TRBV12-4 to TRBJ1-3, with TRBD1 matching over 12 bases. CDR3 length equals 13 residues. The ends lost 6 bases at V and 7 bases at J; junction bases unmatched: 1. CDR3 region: CASRGQGANTIYF. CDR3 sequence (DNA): TGTGCCAGCAGGGGACAGGGGGCTAACACCATATATTTT.